The 15 T cell receptor beta chains in this list originate from one sample, sequenced in a study of technical replicates of blood from several donors. The table came from immunoSEQ multiplex PCR; TCRdb's copy has only in-frame clones and leaves some out. The sample holds tens of thousands of clones, around 94% seen once. Source material: T cells isolated from PBMCs. Receptors were obtained from a human donor in good health.

The chain links TRBV2 to TRBJ2-7, with 8 bases matching TRBD2. Germline assignment: CDR1 SNHLY and CDR2 FYNNEI. V lost 5 bases, J lost 2 bases, and 8 bases stayed unmatched. The CDR3 covers 15 residues. CDR3 DNA sequence: TGTGCCAGCAGTTTAAGCGGGGGAGGGGCCTACGAGCAGTACTTC. The encoded protein is CASSLSGGGAYEQYF.

The V and J genes are TRBV7-8 and TRBJ1-1; D unresolved. V lost 8 bases to trimming and J lost 4 bases, with 17 bases between them. The CDR3 length is 14 residues. The germline gives CDR1 SGHVS, CDR2 FQNEAQ. The CDR3 region has the DNA TGTGCCAGCTGCGTCTTGACTGGTGGCACTGAAGCTTTCTTT. Amino acid sequence: CASCVLTGGTEAFF.

The J gene is TRBJ2-1, the V gene TRBV7-7; perhaps TRBD1 as D (5 bases). Per the germline V gene, CDR1 is SSHAT and CDR2 is FNYEAQ (reference sequence). This CDR3 is built from 15 residues. The CDR3 coding sequence is TGTGCTAGCCGAATCAGGGATGCGCCCCAGAATGAGCAGTTCTTC. Translation: CASRIRDAPQNEQFF.

This chain joins TRBV5-6 and TRBJ1-1; D uncertain. V lost 0 bases and J lost 3, with 9 bases in between. Per germline, CDR1 SGHDT and CDR2 YYEEEE. The CDR3 extends over 14 amino acids. CDR3 residues: CASSLGGVYTEAFF. CDR3 DNA: TGTGCCAGCAGCTTGGGCGGGGTATACACTGAAGCTTTCTTT. Based on the CDR3 plus reference TRBV5-6 and TRBJ1-1, the full variable domain is DAGVTQSPTHLIKTRGQQVTLRCSPKSGHDTVSWYQQALGQGPQFIFQYYEEEERQRGNFPDRFSGHQFPNYSSELNVNALLLGDSALYLCASSLGGVYTEAFFGQGTRLTVV.

CDR3 in DNA: TGTGCCAGTAGTATGGGGCCCAGGGCCTATGGCTACACCTTC. Its protein product is CASSMGPRAYGYTF. The V gene is TRBV19, the J gene TRBJ1-2; D is possibly TRBD1 (5 bases). The V gene lost 3 bases and the J gene lost 4 bases, with 12 bases spanning the gap. CDR3 length equals 14 residues. Per germline, CDR1 LNHDA and CDR2 SQIVND (reference sequence).

The rearrangement uses TRBV6-5 and TRBJ2-7, with 8 bases that match TRBD2. Per the germline V gene, CDR1 is MNHEY and CDR2 is SVGAGI. V trimming: 8 bases; J trimming: 2 bases; junction bases outside the gene matches: 8. The CDR3 is 14 amino acids. The CDR3 reads CASRSTSGAYEQYF. The CDR3 DNA reads TGTGCCAGCCGAAGTACTAGCGGAGCCTACGAGCAGTACTTC.

The chain has TRBV11-1 and TRBJ2-3; D may be TRBD2 (5 bases). Germline assignment: CDR1 SGHAT and CDR2 FQDESV (reference sequence). This CDR3 comprises 13 residues. The ends were cut back, 4 bases at V and 5 bases at J, with 10 bases in the middle. CDR3 nucleotide sequence: TGTGCCAGCAGCTCGCAACGGGGAGATACGCAGTATTTT. As protein: CASSSQRGDTQYF.

The sample holds one count of this clone. The V call is TRBV11-1, the J call TRBJ1-5; D is uncertain. The germline CDR1 and CDR2 sequences are SGHAT and FQDESV (reference sequence). V lost 1 base and J 5 bases, leaving 6 bases between the germline ends. The length of the CDR3 is 13 residues. This CDR3 reads CASSLGLDQPQHF. The CDR3 DNA follows: TGTGCCAGCAGCTTAGGACTTGATCAGCCCCAGCATTTT.

The chain employs TRBV7-9 and TRBJ1-6, with D unresolved. V dropped 2 bases and J dropped 0 bases, with 8 bases sitting between them. Germline loops: CDR1 SEHNR, CDR2 FQNEAQ (reference sequence). The CDR3 runs to 16 residues. The CDR3 is CASSLSPSSYNSPLHF. CDR3 DNA: TGTGCCAGCAGCTTAAGCCCTAGCTCCTATAATTCACCCCTCCACTTT.

This clone turned up a few times. The chain uses TRBV20-1 and TRBJ1-1; 8 bases match TRBD1. The germline gives CDR1 DFQATT, CDR2 SNEGSKA (reference sequence). The trim removed 1 base at V and 13 bases at J, leaving 5 bases unmatched. The CDR3 sequence is 11 residues long. CDR3 in amino acids: CSARVPGGDFF. The CDR3 DNA reads TGCAGTGCTAGAGTCCCAGGGGGCGATTTCTTT.

The rearrangement uses TRBV15 and TRBJ2-3, with D perhaps matching TRBD2 (6 bases). Between the trimmed V and J ends, which lost 5 bases and 0 bases, there was a span of 9 bases. CDR1 and CDR2 from the germline V gene are LNHNV and YYDKDF (reference sequence). This CDR3 has 14 amino acids. The CDR3 nucleotides read TGTGCCACCAGCCGCGGGATGAGCACAGATACGCAGTATTTT. The encoded protein is CATSRGMSTDTQYF.

The V and J genes are TRBV28 and TRBJ2-3; 8 bases are shared with TRBD1. Germline V CDR1 and CDR2: MDHEN, SYDVKM. The CDR3 has 15 residues. The V gene end was trimmed by 4 bases and the J gene end by 8 bases; junction bases not matched to a gene: 11. This chain's CDR3 is CASSSSLPGGGTQYF. The CDR3 coding sequence is TGTGCCAGCAGTTCTTCCCTACCAGGGGGCGGTACGCAGTATTTT.

The chain carries TRBV5-4 and TRBJ2-1; 8 bases map to TRBD2. The CDR3 is made up of 17 amino acids. Trimming cost V 0 bases and J 8 bases; bases outside gene matches: 13. Germline assignment: CDR1 SGHNT and CDR2 YYREEE (reference sequence). Here the CDR3 DNA reads TGTGCCAGCAGCTTGGCACCGGGGACTAGTCTTTCCCATGAGCAGTTCTTC. Protein: CASSLAPGTSLSHEQFF.

The rearrangement links TRBV5-4 to TRBJ2-7, with 8 bases lining up with TRBD2. V gave up 1 base and J gave up 2 bases; unmatched junction bases: 11. Germline CDR1 SGHNT, CDR2 YYREEE (reference sequence). CDR3 size: 17 residues. CDR3 region: CASSLFAFSGSTYEQYF. As DNA, the CDR3 is TGTGCCAGCAGCTTGTTTGCCTTCAGCGGGAGTACCTACGAGCAGTACTTC. The whole variable domain, remainder taken from reference TRBV5-4 and TRBJ2-7, is ETGVTQSPTHLIKTRGQQVTLRCSSQSGHNTVSWYQQALGQGPQFIFQYYREEENGRGNFPPRFSGLQFPNYSSELNVNALELDDSALYLCASSLFAFSGSTYEQYFGPGTRLTVT.

This clone was counted a few times. The chain links TRBV11-2 to TRBJ1-1; unclear D gene. Per germline, CDR1 SGHAT and CDR2 FQNNGV. The CDR3 contains 17 residues. V lost 0 bases and J lost 2, with 16 bases in between. CDR3 protein: CASSLDYLAGINTEAFF. The DNA for the CDR3 is TGTGCCAGCAGCTTAGATTATTTGGCGGGGATTAACACTGAAGCTTTCTTT.